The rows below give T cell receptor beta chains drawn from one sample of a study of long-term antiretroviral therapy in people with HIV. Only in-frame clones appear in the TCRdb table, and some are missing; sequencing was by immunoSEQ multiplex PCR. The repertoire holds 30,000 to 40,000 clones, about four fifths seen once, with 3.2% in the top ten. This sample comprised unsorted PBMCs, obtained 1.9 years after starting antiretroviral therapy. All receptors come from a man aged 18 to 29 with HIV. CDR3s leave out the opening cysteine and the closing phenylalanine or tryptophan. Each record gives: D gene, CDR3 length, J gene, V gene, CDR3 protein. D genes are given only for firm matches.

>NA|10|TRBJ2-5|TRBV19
ASSHREETQY
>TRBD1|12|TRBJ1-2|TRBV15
ATSSIDRDLGYT
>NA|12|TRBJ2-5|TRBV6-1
ASSEEEYQETQY
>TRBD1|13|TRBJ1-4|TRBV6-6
ASRIELGQAGGSF
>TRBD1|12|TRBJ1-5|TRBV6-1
ASSEKGQGTPQH
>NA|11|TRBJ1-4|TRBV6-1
ASSGAGSEKLF
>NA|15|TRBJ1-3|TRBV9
ASKPPWSTGQGNTIY
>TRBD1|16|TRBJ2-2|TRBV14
ASSQYAGTGGFGGELF
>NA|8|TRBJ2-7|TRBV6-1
ASGPYEQY
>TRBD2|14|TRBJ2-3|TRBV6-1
ASSETSGGATDTQY
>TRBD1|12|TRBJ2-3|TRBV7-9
ASSKGASTDTQY